This T cell receptor beta chain was observed in a study of T-cell reconstitution after alpha-beta-depleted transplantation in children. Study-level results: Alpha-beta T cells present about two months after transplant were reported to originate from several hundred expanded graft clones.

As for this clonotype: Its antigen is currently unknown.

Germline values: CDR1 SGHTA, CDR2 FQGTGA. Trimming took 2 bases from V and 11 from J, leaving 18 bases between them. The CDR3 runs to 15 residues. A TCRbeta library incorporating unique molecular identifiers was prepared. From the PCR reads, TCRdb called clonotypes with MiXCR, one entry per CDR3 protein. Of just over 200,000 distinct CDR3 sequences in the sample, 8.4% were seen once. Source: PBMCs, mostly from graft donor cells, taken 360 days after TCRalphabeta/CD19-depleted stem cell transplant. The chain has TRBV7-3 and TRBJ1-4, with D uncertain. This TCR was sampled from a male patient aged 2 to 10 who had a stem cell transplant for acute myeloid leukemia, so the T cells may come from the graft donor. The CDR3: CASSLSPRTGVKLFF. CDR3 DNA: TGTGCCAGCAGCTTATCTCCCCGGACCGGAGTTAAACTGTTTTTT.